Shown below are 26 T cell receptor beta chains from a single sample sequenced in a study of blood T cells in healthy people across ages. Combining a sample-barcoded 5' primer with a J-beta primer mix, a second PCR ran for roughly 6 to 11 cycles. TCRdb re-analysed the 5' RACE reads in MiXCR, keeping a single row per CDR3 protein. The table lists about 580,000 distinct CDR3 sequences, around half of them singletons, with around 24% in the top ten. Sequencing input: blood. The receptors come from a man older than 75 in good health.

The chain joins TRBV20-1 to TRBJ1-3; D is ambiguous. Trimming pared 6 bases from V and 2 bases from J, leaving 8 bases between. CDR1 DFQATT and CDR2 SNEGSKA come from the germline V gene (reference sequence). CDR3 size: 12 residues. The CDR3: CSAPGTGNTIYF. For the CDR3, the DNA is TGCAGTGCCCCGGGCACTGGAAACACCATATATTTT.

The chain links TRBV7-2 to TRBJ2-2, with a possible D match to TRBD2 (6 bases). CDR1 is SGHTA and CDR2 is FQGNSA in the germline V gene. Trimming pared 10 bases from V and 1 base from J, leaving 13 bases between. The CDR3 runs 14 residues. DNA of the CDR3: TGTGCCAAGGAGGGGCGGGGGAACACCGGGGAGCTGTTTTTT. Residues: CAKEGRGNTGELFF.

A single count supports this clonotype. The rearrangement joins TRBV3-1 to TRBJ2-7, with D possibly TRBD2 on 5 matching bases. This CDR3 is built from 15 residues. Germline V gene data show CDR1 as LGHDT and CDR2 as YNNKEL (reference sequence). V was shortened by 2 bases and J by 5 bases, with 16 bases between the two germline ends. CDR3 amino acids: CASSQFVGAPNEQYF. CDR3 DNA: TGTGCCAGCAGCCAATTTGTGGGAGCTCCCAACGAGCAGTACTTC.

This clonotype was seen once. The junction differs from germline at one of its ends, possibly a read error. The chain uses TRBV6-6 and TRBJ1-4; maybe TRBD1 (6 bases). The CDR3 loop spans 15 amino acids. The V gene's germline CDR1 is MNHNY and CDR2 SVGAGI (reference sequence). CDR3 nucleotides: TGTGCCGGCAGTCCCAGGTTCCAGGGGTCTGAGGAACTGTTTTTT. Encoded protein: CAGSPRFQGSEELFF.

This rearrangement joins TRBV12-3 or TRBV12-4 to TRBJ1-1; TRBD1 matches at 9 bases. CDR3 length: 15 residues. V gave up 4 bases and J gave up 0 bases; unmatched junction bases: 3. This CDR3 reads CASSSWDRVNTEAFF. The CDR3 DNA sequence: TGTGCCAGCAGTTCTTGGGACAGGGTGAACACTGAAGCTTTCTTT.

This rearrangement joins TRBV10-3 to TRBJ2-5; D assignment may be TRBD1 or TRBD2 (5 bases each). The CDR3 sequence is 12 residues long. V lost 1 base to trimming and J lost 5 bases, with 5 bases between them. Per germline, CDR1 ENHRY and CDR2 SYGVKD. The CDR3: CAISEWGETQYF. DNA for the CDR3: TGTGCCATCAGTGAGTGGGGGGAGACCCAGTACTTC.

As to this clonotype: Germline and junction disagree at one end, which may indicate a read error. The genes are TRBV7-3 and TRBJ2-1; 8 bases align to TRBD2. Per the germline V gene, CDR1 is SGHTA and CDR2 is FQGTGA. The CDR3 extends over 15 amino acids. Here the CDR3 reads CASSLQAGVRNERFF. Written as DNA, the CDR3 is TGTGCCAGCAGCTTACAAGCGGGAGTTCGCAATGAGCGGTTCTTC.

The V and J genes are TRBV28 and TRBJ2-3, with TRBD2 matching 11 bases. The V segment lost 4 bases and the J segment 2 bases; nucleotides outside the gene matches: 8. CDR1 and CDR2 (germline): MDHEN, SYDVKM. CDR3 length: 17 residues. CDR3 region: CASSSGTSGSYTDTQYF. Here the CDR3 DNA reads TGTGCCAGCAGTTCCGGGACTAGCGGCTCCTACACAGATACGCAGTATTTT.

CDR3 in amino acids: CASSGAGGLQETQYF. DNA of the CDR3: TGCGCCAGCAGCGGGGCCGGGGGGCTCCAAGAGACCCAGTACTTC. This rearrangement joins TRBV5-1 to TRBJ2-5, with a possible D match to TRBD2 (7 bases). The CDR3 contains 15 residues. V was shortened by 4 bases and J by 1 base, with 14 bases between the two germline ends. Germline loops: CDR1 SGHRS, CDR2 YFSETQ.

Details on this clonotype: One end of the junction varies from germline; a read error may be responsible. The chain joins TRBV7-2 to TRBJ2-7; the D gene is possibly TRBD2 (5 bases). This CDR3 region has 13 residues. From germline, CDR1 is SGHTA and CDR2 FQGNSA. The CDR3 reads CDSIGRSGSEQYF. In nucleotides, the CDR3 is TGTGACAGCATTGGTCGATCGGGGAGTGAGCAGTACTTC.

This clonotype was counted many times. The gene calls are TRBV7-2 and TRBJ2-1; 8 bases align to TRBD1. CDR3 length equals 15 residues. Unmatched junction bases numbered 4, after V lost 1 base and J lost 5 bases. From germline, CDR1 is SGHTA and CDR2 FQGNSA. The CDR3: CASSLGQGAHNEQFF. The DNA of the CDR3 is TGTGCCAGCAGCTTAGGGCAGGGGGCCCACAATGAGCAGTTCTTC. The full variable domain, in which reference TRBV7-2 and TRBJ2-1 provide the parts outside the CDR3, is GAGVSQSPSNKVTEKGKDVELRCDPISGHTALYWYRQSLGQGLEFLIYFQGNSAPDKSGLPSDRFSAERTGGSVSTLTIQRTQQEDSAVYLCASSLGQGAHNEQFFGPGTRLTVL.

The chain combines TRBV20-1 with TRBJ2-5; 14 bases map to TRBD2. V lost 3 bases, J lost 1 base, and 10 bases stayed unmatched. The CDR3 has 18 residues. From germline, CDR1 is DFQATT and CDR2 SNEGSKA (reference sequence). CDR3 residues: CSASPPWTSGGLQETQYF. Written as DNA, the CDR3 is TGCAGTGCTAGCCCCCCGTGGACTAGCGGGGGGCTCCAAGAGACCCAGTACTTC.

The V and J genes are TRBV4-1 and TRBJ2-3; 12 nucleotides agree with TRBD1. This CDR3 has 17 amino acids. The V and J ends lost 0 bases and 6 bases, in that order; junction bases with no gene match: 7. Germline V CDR1 and CDR2: MGHRA, YSYEKL. The CDR3 sequence is CASSQDRDRGRTDTQYF. The CDR3 nucleotides are TGCGCCAGCAGCCAAGATCGGGACAGGGGGCGAACTGATACGCAGTATTTT.

This clonotype was seen once. This chain connects TRBV20-1 to TRBJ2-3; 9 bases align to TRBD1. The CDR3 totals 15 residues. The V segment lost 1 base and the J segment 4 bases; nucleotides outside the gene matches: 6. The germline CDR1 and CDR2 sequences are DFQATT and SNEGSKA (reference sequence). CDR3 DNA sequence: TGCAGTGCTAGAGTCGGGACAGGGTCCCCAGATACGCAGTATTTT. This translates into CSARVGTGSPDTQYF.

The chain joins TRBV20-1 to TRBJ2-7; D is uncertain. Per germline, CDR1 DFQATT and CDR2 SNEGSKA (reference sequence). V was pared by 5 bases and J by 1 base, with 15 bases between. The CDR3 is made up of 14 amino acids. CDR3 nucleotide sequence: TGCAGTGCTGACAATCCGGACGGGTCCTACGAGCAGTACTTC. Its translation: CSADNPDGSYEQYF.

This clonotype has more than one count but fewer than ten. The DNA of the CDR3 is TGTGCCGGAAAGGGACTAGCGGCCACAGATACGCAGTATTTT. It is translated as CAGKGLAATDTQYF. The chain joins TRBV2 to TRBJ2-3; TRBD2 matches at 11 bases. This CDR3 spans 14 amino acids. Unmatched junction bases numbered 6, after V lost 11 bases and J lost 2 bases. Germline CDR1 SNHLY, CDR2 FYNNEI.

The CDR3 bases are TGTGCCAGCAGCGAGGACCGGACTAGCGGCTCCTACGAGCAGTACTTC. Its translation is CASSEDRTSGSYEQYF. J is TRBJ2-7 and V is TRBV7-3; TRBD2 matches 10 bases. Germline values: CDR1 SGHTA, CDR2 FQGTGA. The CDR3 is 16 amino acids. V gave up 5 bases and J gave up 0 bases; unmatched junction bases: 7.

This clonotype has just a few counts. J is TRBJ2-5 and V is TRBV10-3, with TRBD2 matching over 7 bases. The end of the DNA aligns better with TRBJ2-7, so the J call may be wrong. Germline V gives CDR1 ENHRY, CDR2 SYGVKD. The CDR3 covers 12 residues. CDR3 amino acids: CAIGTISYEQYF. CDR3 nucleotide sequence: TGTGCCATCGGGACTATCTCTTACGAGCAGTACTTC.

This clonotype was detected once. The genes are TRBV6-5 and TRBJ2-6, with D unclear. The CDR3 has 17 residues. CDR1 and CDR2 from the germline V gene are MNHEY and SVGAGI. Trimming removed 5 bases from V and 0 bases from J, with 14 bases in between. This chain's CDR3 is CASSPTPESSGANVLTF. The CDR3 bases are TGTGCCAGCAGTCCTACTCCGGAGTCCTCTGGGGCCAACGTCCTGACTTTC.

This clonotype has at least ten counts. This chain's CDR3 is CSVETRGGYGYTF. The DNA for the CDR3 is TGCAGCGTTGAAACCAGGGGGGGCTATGGCTACACCTTC. The V call is TRBV29-1, the J call TRBJ1-2; TRBD1 matches 7 bases. The germline V gene encodes CDR1 SQVTM and CDR2 ANQGSEA. The CDR3 is made up of 13 amino acids. J gave up 4 bases and V 2 bases, and 4 bases lay outside the gene matches.

This clonotype appeared many times. The V gene is TRBV6-5, the J gene TRBJ2-7; 7 bases line up with TRBD2. CDR1 is MNHEY, CDR2 SVGAGI, per germline. The CDR3 totals 13 residues. V lost 8 bases, J lost 2 bases, and 6 bases stayed unmatched. CDR3 sequence (DNA): TGTGCCAGCCGGGCGGGAGTCCCCTACGAGCAGTACTTC. It codes for CASRAGVPYEQYF.

In its sample, this clonotype was seen a few times. The chain combines TRBV29-1 with TRBJ2-3; 7 nucleotides match TRBD1. Germline lookup yields CDR1 SQVTM and CDR2 ANQGSEA. Losses at the gene ends were 1 base for V and 5 bases for J; bases not matched to a gene: 9. CDR3 length: 15 amino acids. The CDR3 nucleotides are TGCAGCGTTGAAGTCGGCCAGGGGGTTGGAGATACGCAGTATTTT. Translation gives CSVEVGQGVGDTQYF.

The V and J genes are TRBV5-1 and TRBJ2-1; 15 nucleotides match TRBD2. The CDR3 is 21 residues long. Germline V gene lookup returns CDR1 SGHRS and CDR2 YFSETQ. V shed 3 bases, J shed 0 bases, and the junction held 13 bases outside the gene matches. The CDR3 sequence: CASSWVRFGLAGGSSYNEQFF. The CDR3, as DNA: TGCGCCAGCAGCTGGGTCCGTTTCGGACTAGCGGGAGGGAGCTCCTACAATGAGCAGTTCTTC.

The chain couples TRBV5-1 to TRBJ2-1; 8 bases agree with TRBD2. V was pared by 2 bases and J by 4 bases, with 8 bases of the junction left unmatched. Looked up from germline, CDR1 is SGHRS and CDR2 is YFSETQ. The length of the CDR3 is 16 residues. The CDR3, as DNA: TGCGCCAGCAGCTTAGGGAGCGGGAGTAAGTACAATGAGCAGTTCTTC. Its protein is CASSLGSGSKYNEQFF.

The chain links TRBV12-3 or TRBV12-4 to TRBJ1-4; D perhaps matches TRBD1 (5 bases). V lost 5 bases, J lost 7 bases, and 17 bases lay in between. CDR3 length: 15 amino acids. The CDR3 DNA reads TGTGCCAGCAGTCCTGGGGGGGTGCGTGGTGAAAAACTGTTTTTT. Translated: CASSPGGVRGEKLFF.

In the case of this clonotype: Sequence at one end of the junction differs from germline and may be a read error. The CDR3 sequence is CASSLTGTGGVDPDTQYF. Here the CDR3 DNA reads TGTGCTAGCAGCTTAACCGGGACAGGGGGCGTAGATCCAGATACGCAGTATTTT. The genes are TRBV7-7 and TRBJ2-3; 12 bases fit TRBD1. Looked up from germline, CDR1 is SSHAT and CDR2 is FNYEAQ (reference sequence). The CDR3 is 18 amino acids. Full variable domain (outside the CDR3, taken from reference TRBV7-7 and TRBJ2-3): GAGVSQSPRYKVTKRGQDVTLRCDPISSHATLYWYQQALGQGPEFLTYFNYEAQPDKSGLPSDRFSAERPEGSISTLTIQRTEQRDSAMYRCASSLTGTGGVDPDTQYFGPGTRLTVL.